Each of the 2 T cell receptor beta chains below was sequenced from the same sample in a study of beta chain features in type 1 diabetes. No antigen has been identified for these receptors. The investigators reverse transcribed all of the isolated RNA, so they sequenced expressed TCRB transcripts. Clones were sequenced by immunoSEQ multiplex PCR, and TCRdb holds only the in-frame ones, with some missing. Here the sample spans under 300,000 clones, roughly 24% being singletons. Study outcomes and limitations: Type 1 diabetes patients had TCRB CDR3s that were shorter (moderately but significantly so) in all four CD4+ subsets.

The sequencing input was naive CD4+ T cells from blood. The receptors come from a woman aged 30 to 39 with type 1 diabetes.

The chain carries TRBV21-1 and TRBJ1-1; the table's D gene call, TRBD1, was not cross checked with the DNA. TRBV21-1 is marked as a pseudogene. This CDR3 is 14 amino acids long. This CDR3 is CASSKVWGRQGAFF. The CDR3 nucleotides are TGTGCCAGCAGCAAAGTATGGGGGCGTCAGGGGGCTTTCTTT.

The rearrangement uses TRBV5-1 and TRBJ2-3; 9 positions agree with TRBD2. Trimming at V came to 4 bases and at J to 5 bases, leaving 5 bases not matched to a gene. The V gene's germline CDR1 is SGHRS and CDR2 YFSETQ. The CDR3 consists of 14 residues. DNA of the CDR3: TGCGCCAGCAGCGGCGGGAGGGCCGGAGATACGCAGTATTTT. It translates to CASSGGRAGDTQYF.